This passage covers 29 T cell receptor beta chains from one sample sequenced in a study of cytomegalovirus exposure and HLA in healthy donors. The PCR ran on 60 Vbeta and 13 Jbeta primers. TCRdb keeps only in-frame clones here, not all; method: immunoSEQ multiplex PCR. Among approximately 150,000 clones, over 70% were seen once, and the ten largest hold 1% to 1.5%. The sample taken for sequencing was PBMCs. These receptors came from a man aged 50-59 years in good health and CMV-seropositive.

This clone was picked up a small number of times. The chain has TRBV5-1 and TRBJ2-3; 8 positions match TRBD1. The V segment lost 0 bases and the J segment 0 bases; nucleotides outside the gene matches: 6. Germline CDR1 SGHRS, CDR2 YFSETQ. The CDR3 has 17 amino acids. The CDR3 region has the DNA TGCGCCAGCAGCTTGGGACCTGGGACAGGTAGCACAGATACGCAGTATTTT. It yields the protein CASSLGPGTGSTDTQYF.

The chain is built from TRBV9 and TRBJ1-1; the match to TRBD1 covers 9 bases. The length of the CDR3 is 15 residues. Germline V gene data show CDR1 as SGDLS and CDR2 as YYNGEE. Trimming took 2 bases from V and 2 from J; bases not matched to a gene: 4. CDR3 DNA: TGTGCCAGCAGCGTCTGGGACAGGGAAAACACTGAAGCTTTCTTT. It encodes CASSVWDRENTEAFF.

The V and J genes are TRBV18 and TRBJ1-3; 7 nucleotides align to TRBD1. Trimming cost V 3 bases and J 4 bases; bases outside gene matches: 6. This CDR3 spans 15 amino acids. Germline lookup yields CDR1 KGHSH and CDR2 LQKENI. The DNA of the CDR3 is TGTGCCAGCTCACCGGGGACAGATCTCGGAAACACCATATATTTT. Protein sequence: CASSPGTDLGNTIYF. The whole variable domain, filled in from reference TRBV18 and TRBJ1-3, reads NAGVMQNPRHLVRRRGQEARLRCSPMKGHSHVYWYRQLPEEGLKFMVYLQKENIIDESGMPKERFSAEFPKEGPSILRIQQVVRGDSAAYFCASSPGTDLGNTIYFGEGSWLTVV.

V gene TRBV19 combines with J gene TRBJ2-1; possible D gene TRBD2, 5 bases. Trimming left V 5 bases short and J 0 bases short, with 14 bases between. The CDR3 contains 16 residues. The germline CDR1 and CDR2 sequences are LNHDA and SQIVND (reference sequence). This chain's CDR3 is CASSPRTLSSYNEQFF. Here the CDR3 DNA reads TGTGCCAGTAGTCCTCGGACTCTCAGCTCCTACAATGAGCAGTTCTTC.

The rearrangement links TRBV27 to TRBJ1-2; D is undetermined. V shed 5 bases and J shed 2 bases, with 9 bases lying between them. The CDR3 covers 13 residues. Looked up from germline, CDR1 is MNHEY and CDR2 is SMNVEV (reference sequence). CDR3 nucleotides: TGTGCCAGCAGTCGCCGGGTGAACTATGGCTACACCTTC. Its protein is CASSRRVNYGYTF.

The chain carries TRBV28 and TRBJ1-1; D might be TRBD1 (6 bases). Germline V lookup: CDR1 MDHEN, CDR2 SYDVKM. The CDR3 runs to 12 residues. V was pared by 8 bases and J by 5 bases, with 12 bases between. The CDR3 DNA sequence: TGTGCCAGCGGGCGCAGGGGTACTGAAGCTTTCTTT. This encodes CASGRRGTEAFF.

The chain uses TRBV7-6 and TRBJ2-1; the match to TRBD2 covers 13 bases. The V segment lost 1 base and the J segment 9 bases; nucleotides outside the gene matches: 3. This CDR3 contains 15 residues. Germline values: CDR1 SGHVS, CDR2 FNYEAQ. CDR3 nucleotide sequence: TGTGCCAGCAGCTTAGAGAGACTAGCGGGGGGTGAGCAGTTCTTC. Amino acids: CASSLERLAGGEQFF. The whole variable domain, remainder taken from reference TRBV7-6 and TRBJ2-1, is GAGVSQSPRYKVTKRGQDVALRCDPISGHVSLYWYRQALGQGPEFLTYFNYEAQQDKSGLPNDRFSAERPEGSISTLTIQRTEQRDSAMYRCASSLERLAGGEQFFGPGTRLTVL.

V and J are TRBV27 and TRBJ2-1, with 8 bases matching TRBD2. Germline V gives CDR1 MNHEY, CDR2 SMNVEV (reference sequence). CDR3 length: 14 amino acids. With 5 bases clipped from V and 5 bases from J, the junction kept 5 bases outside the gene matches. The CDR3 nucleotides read TGTGCCAGCAGTAAATCCGGGAGGGACAATGAGCAGTTCTTC. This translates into CASSKSGRDNEQFF.

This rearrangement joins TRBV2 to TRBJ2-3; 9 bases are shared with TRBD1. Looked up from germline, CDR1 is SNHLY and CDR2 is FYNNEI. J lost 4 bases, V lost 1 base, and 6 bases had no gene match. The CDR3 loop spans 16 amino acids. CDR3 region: CASSEGGGQGPDTQYF. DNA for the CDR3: TGTGCCAGCAGTGAAGGCGGAGGACAGGGGCCAGATACGCAGTATTTT.

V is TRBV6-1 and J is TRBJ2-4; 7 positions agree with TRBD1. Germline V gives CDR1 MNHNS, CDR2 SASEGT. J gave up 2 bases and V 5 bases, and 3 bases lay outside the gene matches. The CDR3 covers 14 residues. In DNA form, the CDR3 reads TGTGCCAGCAGTTCGGACAGGACCAAAAACATTCAGTACTTC. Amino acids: CASSSDRTKNIQYF.

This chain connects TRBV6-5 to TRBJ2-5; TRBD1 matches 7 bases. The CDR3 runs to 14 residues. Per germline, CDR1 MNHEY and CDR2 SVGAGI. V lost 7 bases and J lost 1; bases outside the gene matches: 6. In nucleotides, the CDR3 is TGTGCCAGCAAAAGGGGACAGCCCCAAGAGACCCAGTACTTC. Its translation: CASKRGQPQETQYF.

The CDR3, as DNA: TGTGCCTGGAGCGAAGGGGGAGTCCGCACAGATACGCAGTATTTT. Residues: CAWSEGGVRTDTQYF. The gene calls are TRBV30 and TRBJ2-3; D is possibly TRBD1 (6 bases). In germline, CDR1 is GTSNPN, CDR2 SVGIG (reference sequence). Between the trimmed V and J ends, which lost 3 bases and 1 base, there was a span of 14 bases. The CDR3 is 15 residues long.

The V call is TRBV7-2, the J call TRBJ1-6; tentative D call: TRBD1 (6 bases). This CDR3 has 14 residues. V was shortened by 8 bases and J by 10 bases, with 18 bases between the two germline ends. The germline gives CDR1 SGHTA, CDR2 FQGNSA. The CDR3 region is CASSTQGFGSPLHF. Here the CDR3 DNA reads TGTGCCAGCTCCACACAGGGTTTCGGATCACCCCTCCACTTT. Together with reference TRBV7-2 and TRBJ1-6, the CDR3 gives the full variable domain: GAGVSQSPSNKVTEKGKDVELRCDPISGHTALYWYRQSLGQGLEFLIYFQGNSAPDKSGLPSDRFSAERTGGSVSTLTIQRTQQEDSAVYLCASSTQGFGSPLHFGNGTRLTVT.

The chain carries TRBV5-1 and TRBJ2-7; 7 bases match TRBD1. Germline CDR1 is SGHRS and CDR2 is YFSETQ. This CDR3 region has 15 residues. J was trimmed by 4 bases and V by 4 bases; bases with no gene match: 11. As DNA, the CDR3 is TGCGCCAGCAGCCCTGGACAGGTTGGGGAGTACGAGCAGTACTTC. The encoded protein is CASSPGQVGEYEQYF.

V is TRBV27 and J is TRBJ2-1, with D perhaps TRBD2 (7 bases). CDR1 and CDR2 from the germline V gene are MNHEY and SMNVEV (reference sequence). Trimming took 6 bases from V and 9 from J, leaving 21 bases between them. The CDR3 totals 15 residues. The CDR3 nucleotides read TGTGCCAGCAGCCGAGAGGGGGGGGCCAATATTGAGCAGTTCTTC. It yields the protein CASSREGGANIEQFF.

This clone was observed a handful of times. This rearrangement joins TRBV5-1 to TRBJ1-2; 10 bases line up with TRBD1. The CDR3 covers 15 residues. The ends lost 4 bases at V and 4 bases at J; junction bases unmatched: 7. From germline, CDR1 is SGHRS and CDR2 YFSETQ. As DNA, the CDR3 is TGCGCCAGCAGCCATGGGACAGGGGCTATCTATGGCTACACCTTC. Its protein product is CASSHGTGAIYGYTF.

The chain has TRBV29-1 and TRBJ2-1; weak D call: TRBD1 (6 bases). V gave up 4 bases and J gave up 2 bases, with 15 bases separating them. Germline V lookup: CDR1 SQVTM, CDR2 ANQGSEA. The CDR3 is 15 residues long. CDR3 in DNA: TGCAGCGTTGGGGGTGGGGACATTACCTACAATGAGCAGTTCTTC. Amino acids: CSVGGGDITYNEQFF.

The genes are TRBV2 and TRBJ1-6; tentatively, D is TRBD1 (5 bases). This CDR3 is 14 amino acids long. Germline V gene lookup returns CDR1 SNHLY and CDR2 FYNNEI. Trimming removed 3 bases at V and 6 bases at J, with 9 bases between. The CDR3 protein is CASSESRVNSPLHF. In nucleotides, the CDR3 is TGTGCCAGCAGTGAGTCCAGGGTTAATTCACCCCTCCACTTT. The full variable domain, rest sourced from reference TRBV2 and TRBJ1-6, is EPEVTQTPSHQVTQMGQEVILRCVPISNHLYFYWYRQILGQKVEFLVSFYNNEISEKSEIFDDQFSVERPDGSNFTLKIRSTKLEDSAMYFCASSESRVNSPLHFGNGTRLTVT.

The CDR3 protein is CASTPSLVSLYNEQFF. CDR3 sequence (DNA): TGTGCCAGCACACCCTCCCTAGTTTCCCTCTACAATGAGCAGTTCTTC. J is TRBJ2-1 and V is TRBV7-2; D call uncertain. V lost 7 bases and J 3 bases, leaving 19 bases between the germline ends. The CDR3 loop spans 16 amino acids. Germline CDR1 reads SGHTA; CDR2 reads FQGNSA.

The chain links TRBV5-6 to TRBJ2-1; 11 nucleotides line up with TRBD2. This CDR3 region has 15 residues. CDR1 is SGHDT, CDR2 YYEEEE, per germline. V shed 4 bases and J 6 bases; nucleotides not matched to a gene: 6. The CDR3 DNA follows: TGTGCCAGCAGCGAAACGGGACTAGCGGCCAATGAGCAGTTCTTC. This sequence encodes CASSETGLAANEQFF.

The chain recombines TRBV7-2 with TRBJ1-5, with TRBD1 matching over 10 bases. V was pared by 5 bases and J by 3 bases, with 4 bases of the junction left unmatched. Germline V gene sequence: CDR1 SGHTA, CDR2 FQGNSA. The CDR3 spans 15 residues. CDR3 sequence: CASSSGTGDNQPQHF. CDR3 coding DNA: TGTGCCAGCAGCAGCGGGACAGGGGACAATCAGCCCCAGCATTTT.

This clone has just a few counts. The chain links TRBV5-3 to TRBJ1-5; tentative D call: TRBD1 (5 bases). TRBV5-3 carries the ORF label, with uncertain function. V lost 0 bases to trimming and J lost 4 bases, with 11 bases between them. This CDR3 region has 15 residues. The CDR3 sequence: CARSLVRVCNQPQHF. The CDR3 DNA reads TGTGCCAGAAGCTTGGTCAGGGTGTGTAATCAGCCCCAGCATTTT.

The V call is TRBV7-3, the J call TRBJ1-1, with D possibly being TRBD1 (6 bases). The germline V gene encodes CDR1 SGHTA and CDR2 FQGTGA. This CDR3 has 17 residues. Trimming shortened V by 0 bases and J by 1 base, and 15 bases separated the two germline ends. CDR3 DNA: TGTGCCAGCAGCTTAACGGGGCCAGGGGTAGGGAACACTGAAGCTTTCTTT. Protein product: CASSLTGPGVGNTEAFF.

DNA for the CDR3: TGTGCCAGCAGAACCCCACAGGGGAAGAATCAGCCCCAGCATTTT. Residues: CASRTPQGKNQPQHF. The chain combines TRBV28 with TRBJ1-5, with 7 bases that match TRBD1. The CDR3 spans 15 residues. The germline V gene encodes CDR1 MDHEN and CDR2 SYDVKM. V lost 6 bases to trimming and J lost 4 bases; unmatched junction nucleotides: 9.

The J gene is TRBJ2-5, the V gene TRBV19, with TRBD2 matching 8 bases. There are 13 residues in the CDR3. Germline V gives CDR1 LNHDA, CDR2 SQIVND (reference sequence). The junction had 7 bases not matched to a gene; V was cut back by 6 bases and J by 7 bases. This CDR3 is CASRPGGGVTQYF. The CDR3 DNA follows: TGTGCCAGTAGGCCGGGGGGGGGAGTGACCCAGTACTTC.

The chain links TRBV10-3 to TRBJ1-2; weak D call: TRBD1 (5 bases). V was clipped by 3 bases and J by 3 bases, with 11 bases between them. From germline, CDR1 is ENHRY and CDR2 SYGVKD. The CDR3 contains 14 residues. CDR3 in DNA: TGTGCCATCAGTGAATCGGGGGTTTACTATGGCTACACCTTC. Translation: CAISESGVYYGYTF.

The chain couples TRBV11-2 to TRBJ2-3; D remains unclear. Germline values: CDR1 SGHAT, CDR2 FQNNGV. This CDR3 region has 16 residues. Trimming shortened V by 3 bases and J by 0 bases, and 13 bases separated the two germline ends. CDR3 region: CASSLKTSTSTDTQYF. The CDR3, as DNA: TGTGCCAGCAGCTTGAAGACTTCCACTAGCACAGATACGCAGTATTTT.

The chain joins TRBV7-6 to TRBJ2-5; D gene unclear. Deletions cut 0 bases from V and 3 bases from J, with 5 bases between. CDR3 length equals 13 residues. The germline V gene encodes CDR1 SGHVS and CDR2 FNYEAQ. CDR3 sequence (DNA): TGTGCCAGCAGCTTAGCTGACAAAGAGACCCAGTACTTC. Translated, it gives CASSLADKETQYF. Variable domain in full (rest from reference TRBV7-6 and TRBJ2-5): GAGVSQSPRYKVTKRGQDVALRCDPISGHVSLYWYRQALGQGPEFLTYFNYEAQQDKSGLPNDRFSAERPEGSISTLTIQRTEQRDSAMYRCASSLADKETQYFGPGTRLLVL.

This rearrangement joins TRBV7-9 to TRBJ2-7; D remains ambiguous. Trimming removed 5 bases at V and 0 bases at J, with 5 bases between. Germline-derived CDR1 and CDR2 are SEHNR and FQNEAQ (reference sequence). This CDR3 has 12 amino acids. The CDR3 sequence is CASSHSSYEQYF. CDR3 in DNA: TGTGCCAGCAGCCATAGCTCCTACGAGCAGTACTTC.